This TCR beta chain originates from a study of T cell responses to AZD1222 COVID-19 vaccine (dated by TCRdb to the early 2020s). For the wider study: A total of under 250 trial participants underwent TCR sequencing, of whom about 210 had received two doses of AZD1222 and around 25 had received two doses of the MenACWY control vaccine. Enrollment into the trials was organized by age into subgroups of 18-55, 56-69 and 70-plus years, and those subgroups contained roughly 140, 27 and 60 TCR-sequenced participants, respectively. Broad study findings and their caveats: Participants were mostly white British, with more females than males. The authors suggested clonal diversity may have been underestimated. Spike-specific TCR breadth and depth rose significantly after two AZD1222 doses compared with day 0 and with MenACWY recipients. Conclusions about previously exposed vaccinees are limited, since just 6 or 7 AZD1222 recipients were seropositive for SARS-CoV-2 at baseline. Nearly half of unique spike-specific TCRs reportedly recognized epitopes outside regions mutated in the B.1.351 and B.1.1.7 variants. CD4 TCRs associated with the vaccine covered the entire spike protein, and the dominant responses were in regions 160-218 and 743-854. Because no day 14 peak-response samples were available, the repertoires could be characterized only after the peak T cell response. The 56-69-year group was small, and its depth increase did not reach significance, likely because of low power.

Concerning this clone itself: Its binding antigen is unknown. No base-level quality is on record; no much larger clone is a single base apart.

The time point label corresponds to: baseline before first vaccination. The meaning of the sample's treatment or condition label: meningococcal conjugate vaccine given as trial control. Samples from vaccinated people were obtained from the UK trials COV001 and COV002, which included a single-blind randomized controlled phase 2/3 trial of AZD1222 (ChAdOx1 nCoV-19) in healthy adults. For TCRbeta chain sequencing, PBMC samples from trial participants were taken at day 0 and at day 28 after the second dose. V gives up 6 bases and J gives up 8 bases, and the segment between their germline ends measures 16 bases. The CDR3 runs 13 residues from the cysteine to the phenylalanine. Only the CDR3 DNA stays, 39 bases, in frame from base 1. The CDR3 regions of human TCRbeta chains were subjected to immunosequencing. In the original analysis: TCRs in the repertoires were compared against a reference library of SARS-CoV-2-specific TCRs that had been generated with the MIRA antigen-specificity platform. Breadth was defined as the fraction of unique TCRs that were SARS-CoV-2-associated, and depth was defined as the fraction of total T cells that were SARS-CoV-2-associated. Each spike-specific TCR was assigned to its reactive spike region and to a CD4 or CD8 class using the MIRA data. Log10-transformed breadth and depth values were compared by one-way ANOVA with Sidak's multiple comparisons tests. As stored in TCRdb, this immuneACCESS dataset retains in-frame rearrangements with V and J assigned. A fraction of the clones does not appear; measured against another copy, unresolved V genes explain less than half of the discrepancy, and the remainder lacks a known reason. That table is the source of V, J and clone size, and D and trimming were worked out from the DNA. The sample table holds around 160,000 clones, of which 82% were seen once. Jointly, the top ten make up less than 5% of the sample.

The source is an adult in good health. Sequences were derived from peripheral blood, sampled on day 0 of MenACWY control vaccination. The receptor chain draws on TRBV12-3 or TRBV12-4 and TRBJ1-2; the D gene is perhaps TRBD1, on 5 matching bases. The nucleotides read TGTGCCAGCAGCCGGCGGGACCCGGAGGGCTACACCTTC. Its amino acids are CASSRRDPEGYTF.